This T cell receptor (beta chain) was captured by sequencing in a study of blood T cell repertoires in COVID-19. Data came from immunoSEQ multiplex PCR; TCRdb stores just in-frame clones and leaves some out. The repertoire holds fewer than 500,000 clones, roughly nine tenths seen once, with roughly 0.7% in the top ten. Germline V gene lookup returns CDR1 SGHAT and CDR2 FQNNGV. This CDR3 region has 13 residues. V was cut by 0 bases and J by 10 bases, with 10 bases left in between. The sample taken for sequencing was PBMCs or T cells enriched from blood (not recorded which). This chain joins TRBV11-2 and TRBJ2-1; D is perhaps TRBD2 (7 bases). This clonotype was obtained from a woman under 30 who had recovered from COVID-19. For the CDR3, the DNA is TGTGCCAGCAGCTTAGATTGGGGGGGCGAGCAGTTCTTC. Residues: CASSLDWGGEQFF.